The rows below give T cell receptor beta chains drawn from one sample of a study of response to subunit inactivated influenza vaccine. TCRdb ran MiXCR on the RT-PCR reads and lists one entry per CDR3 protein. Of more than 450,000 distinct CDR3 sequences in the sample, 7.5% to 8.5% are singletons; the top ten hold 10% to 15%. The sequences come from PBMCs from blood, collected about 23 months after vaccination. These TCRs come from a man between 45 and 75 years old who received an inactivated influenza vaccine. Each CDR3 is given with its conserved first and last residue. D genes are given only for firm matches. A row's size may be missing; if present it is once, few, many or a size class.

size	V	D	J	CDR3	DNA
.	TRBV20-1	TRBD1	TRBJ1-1	CSARDRLTGLEAFF	TGCAGTGCTAGAGATCGCCTGACAGGGCTAGAAGCTTTCTTT
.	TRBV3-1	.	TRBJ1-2	CASSQATDYGYTF	TGTGCCAGCAGCCAAGCTACTGATTATGGCTACACCTTC
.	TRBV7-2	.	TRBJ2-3	CASSLTGQTDTQYF	TGTGCCAGCAGCTTGACAGGACAAACAGATACGCAGTATTTT
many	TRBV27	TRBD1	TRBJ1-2	CASSTPGQGSGGYTF	TGTGCCAGCAGTACCCCGGGACAGGGTTCGGGTGGCTACACCTTC
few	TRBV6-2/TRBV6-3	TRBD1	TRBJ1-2	CASSYRDRDGYTF	TGTGCCAGCAGTTATCGGGACAGGGACGGCTACACCTTC
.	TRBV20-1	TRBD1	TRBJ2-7	CSARAGTGDYEQYF	TGCAGTGCTAGGGCCGGGACAGGGGACTACGAGCAGTACTTC
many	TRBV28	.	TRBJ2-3	CASSLSSGSLTQYF	TGTGCCAGCAGTTTGTCCAGTGGCTCTCTTACGCAGTATTTT
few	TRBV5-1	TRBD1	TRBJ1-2	CASSTVGTGTGATYGYTF	TGCGCCAGCAGCACGGTTGGGACCGGGACAGGGGCAACCTATGGCTACACCTTC
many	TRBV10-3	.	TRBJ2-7	CAISGFQTYEQYF	TGTGCCATCAGTGGGTTCCAAACCTACGAGCAGTACTTC
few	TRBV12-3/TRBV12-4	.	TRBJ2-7	CASGGLRGQYF	TGTGCCAGCGGCGGACTACGGGGGCAGTACTTC
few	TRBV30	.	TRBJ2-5	CAWSGLETQYF	TGTGCCTGGAGTGGGCTTGAGACCCAGTACTTC
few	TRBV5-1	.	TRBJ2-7	CASSFYRGGHEQYF	TGCGCCAGCAGCTTCTACAGGGGAGGGCACGAGCAGTACTTC
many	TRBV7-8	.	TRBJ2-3	CASSLDIGPDTQYF	TGTGCCAGCAGCTTAGATATTGGCCCAGATACGCAGTATTTT
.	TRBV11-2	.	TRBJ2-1	CASSLVSGAGPSYNEQFF	TGTGCCAGCAGCTTAGTTAGTGGGGCCGGCCCCTCCTACAATGAGCAGTTCTTC
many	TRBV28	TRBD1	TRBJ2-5	CASSLFQGATRETQYF	TGTGCCAGCAGTTTATTTCAGGGGGCGACCAGGGAGACCCAGTACTTC
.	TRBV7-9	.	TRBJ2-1	CASSREEQFF	TGTGCCAGCAGCCGGGAAGAACAGTTCTTC
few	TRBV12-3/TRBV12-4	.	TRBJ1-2	CASSLVAGSYTF	TGTGCCAGCAGTTTAGTCGCAGGGAGCTACACCTTC
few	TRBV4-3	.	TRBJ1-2	CASSRKSGDNYGYTF	TGCGCCAGCAGCCGAAAGTCAGGGGACAACTATGGCTACACCTTC
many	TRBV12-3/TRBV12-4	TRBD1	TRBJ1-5	CASSLGQGRNQPQHF	TGTGCCAGCAGCCTGGGACAGGGTCGCAATCAGCCCCAGCATTTT
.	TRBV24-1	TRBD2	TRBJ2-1	CATSDRSGISYNEQFF	TGTGCCACCAGTGACCGAAGCGGGATCTCCTACAATGAGCAGTTCTTC
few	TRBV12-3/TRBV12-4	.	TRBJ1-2	CASKLRRVTGTLEGYTF	TGTGCCAGCAAACTTCGTCGGGTAACAGGAACCTTAGAAGGCTACACCTTC
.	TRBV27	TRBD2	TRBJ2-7	CASRQRLAGAHEQYF	TGTGCCAGCAGGCAAAGACTAGCGGGAGCCCACGAGCAGTACTTC
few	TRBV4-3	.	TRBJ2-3	CASSQVVVGGDTQYF	TGCGCCAGCAGCCAAGTGGTGGTCGGCGGAGATACGCAGTATTTT